This T cell receptor (beta chain) was profiled in a study of blood T cell repertoires in COVID-19. V was trimmed by 6 bases and J by 7 bases, leaving 9 bases between them. From germline, CDR1 is LGHNT and CDR2 FRNRAP. The CDR3 runs 12 residues. Produced via immunoSEQ multiplex PCR; TCRdb's table is partial and in-frame only. This sample has 250,000 to 300,000 clones; 88% occur once, and the top ten carry approximately 10%. Sequencing input: peripheral blood. This TCR derives from a woman in her 30s with COVID-19, enrolled during active disease. The rearrangement uses TRBV12-5 and TRBJ2-2; maybe TRBD1 (6 bases). In nucleotides, the CDR3 is TGTGCTAGTGGAACGGACAGCGGGGAGCTGTTTTTT. Residues: CASGTDSGELFF.